Listed here are 20 T cell receptor beta chains from one sample, sequenced in a study of blood T cell repertoires in COVID-19. Sequencing used immunoSEQ multiplex PCR; TCRdb keeps in-frame clones, though not all of them. The sample has 180,000 or so clones; 80% to 90% are singletons. Sequencing was performed on peripheral blood. The receptor set was obtained from a man in his sixties with acute or convalescent COVID-19.

This clone was counted at least ten times. The chain is built from TRBV2 and TRBJ1-6; no reliable D call. The CDR3 contains 13 residues. Per the germline V gene, CDR1 is SNHLY and CDR2 is FYNNEI. Trimming stripped 8 bases from V and 8 bases from J, with 13 bases between. CDR3 coding DNA: TGTGCCAGCGGCGATTGGAGGGATTCACCCCTCCACTTT. This gives the protein CASGDWRDSPLHF.

In its sample, this clone was seen once. The chain employs TRBV7-9 and TRBJ1-5; the D gene is possibly TRBD1 (5 bases). V was shortened by 5 bases and J by 5 bases, with 7 bases between the two germline ends. Germline loops: CDR1 SEHNR, CDR2 FQNEAQ (reference sequence). The CDR3 runs to 12 residues. Here the CDR3 DNA reads TGTGCCAGCAGCGGGGGGGATCAGCCCCAGCATTTT. Translation gives CASSGGDQPQHF. The whole variable domain, remainder taken from reference TRBV7-9 and TRBJ1-5, is DTGVSQNPRHKITKRGQNVTFRCDPISEHNRLYWYRQTLGQGPEFLTYFQNEAQLEKSRLLSDRFSAERPKGSFSTLEIQRTEQGDSAMYLCASSGGDQPQHFGDGTRLSIL.

The chain employs TRBV7-9 and TRBJ2-2, with TRBD2 matching over 9 bases. From germline, CDR1 is SEHNR and CDR2 FQNEAQ (reference sequence). The CDR3 sequence is 18 residues long. The ends lost 3 bases at V and 1 base at J; junction bases unmatched: 9. CDR3 residues: CASSFPLAGFKNTGELFF. The CDR3 nucleotides are TGTGCCAGCAGCTTCCCCCTAGCGGGGTTTAAGAACACCGGGGAGCTGTTTTTT.

The chain joins TRBV24-1 to TRBJ1-2, with D perhaps matching TRBD1 (6 bases). The V and J ends lost 6 bases and 5 bases respectively, with 9 bases between them. CDR1 is KGHDR and CDR2 is SFDVKD in the germline V gene. The CDR3 is 12 amino acids. This CDR3 reads CATSLTGYGYTF. In nucleotides, the CDR3 is TGTGCCACCAGTCTGACAGGTTATGGCTACACCTTC.

CDR3 in DNA: TGTGCCAGTAGTACCAAACAGGGGATGAACACTGAAGCTTTCTTT. Translated: CASSTKQGMNTEAFF. The rearrangement uses TRBV19 and TRBJ1-1, with 7 positions matching TRBD1. Germline CDR1 and CDR2: LNHDA and SQIVND (reference sequence). This CDR3 comprises 15 residues. The V segment lost 4 bases and the J segment 0 bases; nucleotides outside the gene matches: 5.

This chain connects TRBV28 to TRBJ1-5; weak D call: TRBD1 (6 bases). CDR3 length: 15 residues. Trimming pared 6 bases from V and 2 bases from J, leaving 14 bases between. CDR1 and CDR2 (germline): MDHEN, SYDVKM. The chain's CDR3 is CASRSPGVGNQPQHF. CDR3 nucleotide sequence: TGTGCCAGCAGATCCCCAGGGGTCGGCAATCAGCCCCAGCATTTT.

This chain links TRBV6-5 with TRBJ2-3; D may be TRBD2 (6 bases). The V end was cut by 1 base, the J end by 2 bases, with 10 bases between. CDR1 and CDR2 (germline): MNHEY, SVGAGI. The length of the CDR3 is 15 residues. CDR3 sequence (DNA): TGTGCCAGCAGTTACTTGGGGGGAGTCACAGATACGCAGTATTTT. Amino acids: CASSYLGGVTDTQYF.

The chain couples TRBV18 to TRBJ1-5, with no clear D. This CDR3 region has 13 residues. Germline CDR1 is KGHSH and CDR2 is LQKENI. V was cut by 4 bases and J by 6 bases, with 10 bases left in between. CDR3 residues: CASSLDKSQPQHF. The CDR3 nucleotides read TGTGCCAGCTCACTAGACAAAAGTCAGCCCCAGCATTTT.

The chain employs TRBV12-3 or TRBV12-4 and TRBJ1-2; the D gene is possibly TRBD1 (5 bases). The CDR3 is 13 residues long. V lost 3 bases to trimming and J lost 3 bases, with 8 bases between them. The CDR3 loop reads CASSFPGDYGYTF. The DNA for the CDR3 is TGTGCCAGCAGTTTCCCGGGGGACTATGGCTACACCTTC.

The chain recombines TRBV5-8 with TRBJ2-1, with 9 bases fitting TRBD1. Germline V gene sequence: CDR1 SGHTS, CDR2 YDEGEE. With 2 bases clipped from V and 7 bases from J, the junction kept 10 bases outside the gene matches. The CDR3 runs to 16 residues. CDR3 nucleotide sequence: TGTGCCAGCAGCTTTCCCGGGACAGGGAAAGAGAATGAGCAGTTCTTC. It yields the protein CASSFPGTGKENEQFF.

The J gene is TRBJ1-5, the V gene TRBV12-3 or TRBV12-4; no reliable D call. V lost 3 bases to trimming and J lost 5 bases, with 5 bases between them. The CDR3 totals 12 residues. The CDR3 is CASSFEYQPQHF. In DNA form, the CDR3 reads TGTGCCAGCAGTTTTGAGTATCAGCCCCAGCATTTT.

This clone showed up just a few times. The chain uses TRBV6-5 and TRBJ1-5; D remains ambiguous. With 7 bases removed from V and 2 bases from J, the gap between germline ends came to 15 bases. Germline V lookup: CDR1 MNHEY, CDR2 SVGAGI. The CDR3 contains 15 residues. The CDR3, as DNA: TGTGCCAGCACCGCAACACCCGAGGGCAATCAGCCCCAGCATTTT. This sequence encodes CASTATPEGNQPQHF.

The rearrangement uses TRBV7-8 and TRBJ1-5; 8 bases agree with TRBD1. The CDR3 runs 16 residues. Trimming at V came to 5 bases and at J to 5 bases, leaving 11 bases not matched to a gene. Germline V gene data show CDR1 as SGHVS and CDR2 as FQNEAQ. The CDR3 DNA reads TGTGCCAGCAGCCTCTCACCCGACAGGGGATATCAGCCCCAGCATTTT. It is translated as CASSLSPDRGYQPQHF.

The genes are TRBV19 and TRBJ1-1; no firm D call. This CDR3 region has 14 residues. Trimming took 9 bases from V and 5 from J, leaving 19 bases between them. The V gene's germline CDR1 is LNHDA and CDR2 SQIVND (reference sequence). CDR3 sequence (DNA): TGTGCCAGAGCTTATGGGTCGGGGAGGACTGAAGCTTTCTTT. Translated, it gives CARAYGSGRTEAFF.

The chain is built from TRBV19 and TRBJ2-6; 7 positions match TRBD1. The trim removed 5 bases at V and 0 bases at J, leaving 16 bases unmatched. The CDR3 has 20 amino acids. Germline V gene lookup returns CDR1 LNHDA and CDR2 SQIVND (reference sequence). CDR3 bases: TGTGCCAGTAGTTTCATGACAGGGAAAGATTCCCTCTCTGGGGCCAACGTCCTGACTTTC. Protein sequence: CASSFMTGKDSLSGANVLTF.

This sequence joins TRBV5-4 and TRBJ2-7; 10 bases are shared with TRBD1. The CDR3 has 15 residues. In germline, CDR1 is SGHNT, CDR2 YYREEE (reference sequence). The V and J ends lost 4 bases and 3 bases, in that order; junction bases with no gene match: 7. The CDR3: CASSVGGQGNYEQYF. As DNA, the CDR3 is TGTGCCAGCAGCGTAGGGGGACAGGGGAACTACGAGCAGTACTTC.

The chain has TRBV7-9 and TRBJ2-7; possibly TRBD1 for D (6 bases). Per germline, CDR1 SEHNR and CDR2 FQNEAQ (reference sequence). The CDR3 is made up of 14 amino acids. Trimming shortened V by 3 bases and J by 2 bases, and 11 bases separated the two germline ends. The CDR3 sequence: CASSLAGQTYEQYF. The CDR3 region has the DNA TGTGCCAGCAGCTTGGCAGGACAGACCTACGAGCAGTACTTC. The full variable domain, in which reference TRBV7-9 and TRBJ2-7 provide the parts outside the CDR3, is DTGVSQNPRHKITKRGQNVTFRCDPISEHNRLYWYRQTLGQGPEFLTYFQNEAQLEKSRLLSDRFSAERPKGSFSTLEIQRTEQGDSAMYLCASSLAGQTYEQYFGPGTRLTVT.

J is TRBJ2-7 and V is TRBV5-1, with 7 nucleotides matching TRBD2. Trimming at V came to 1 base and at J to 2 bases, leaving 3 bases not matched to a gene. CDR3 length: 14 residues. CDR1 is SGHRS and CDR2 is YFSETQ in the germline V gene. This CDR3 is CASSLYRGAYEQYF. The CDR3 DNA follows: TGCGCCAGCAGCTTGTATCGGGGGGCCTACGAGCAGTACTTC.

The rearrangement uses TRBV2 and TRBJ1-2; D uncertain. The V gene's germline CDR1 is SNHLY and CDR2 FYNNEI. This CDR3 is built from 12 residues. The V end lost 5 bases, the J end lost 1 base, and 5 bases lay between the germline ends. The CDR3 DNA sequence: TGTGCCAGCAGTCCTCTTAACTATGGCTACACCTTC. Protein: CASSPLNYGYTF.

V and J are TRBV28 and TRBJ1-6, with 7 nucleotides matching TRBD1. This CDR3 is built from 15 residues. J lost 7 bases, V lost 2 bases, and 5 bases had no gene match. Germline assignment: CDR1 MDHEN and CDR2 SYDVKM. CDR3 protein: CASSLIRGLNSPLHF. CDR3 bases: TGTGCCAGCAGTTTAATTAGGGGGCTAAATTCACCCCTCCACTTT.